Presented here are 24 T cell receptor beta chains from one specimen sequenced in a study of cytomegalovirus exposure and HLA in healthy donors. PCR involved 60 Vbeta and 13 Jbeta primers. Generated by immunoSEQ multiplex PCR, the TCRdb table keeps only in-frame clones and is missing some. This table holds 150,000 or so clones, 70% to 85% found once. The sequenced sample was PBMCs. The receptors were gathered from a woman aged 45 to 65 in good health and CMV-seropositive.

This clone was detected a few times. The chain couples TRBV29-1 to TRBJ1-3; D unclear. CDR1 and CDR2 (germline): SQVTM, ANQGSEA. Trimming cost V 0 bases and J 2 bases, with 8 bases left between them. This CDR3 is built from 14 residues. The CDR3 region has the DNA TGCAGCGTTGAAGATCCGGGGACTGGAAACACCATATATTTT. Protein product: CSVEDPGTGNTIYF.

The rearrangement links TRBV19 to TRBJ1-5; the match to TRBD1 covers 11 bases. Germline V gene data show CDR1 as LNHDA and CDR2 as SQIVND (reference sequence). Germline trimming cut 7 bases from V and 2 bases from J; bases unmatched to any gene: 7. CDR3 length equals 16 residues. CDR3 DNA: TGTGCCAGTAACACCGGGACAGGGGGTGGCAATCAGCCCCAGCATTTT. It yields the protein CASNTGTGGGNQPQHF.

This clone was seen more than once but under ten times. In DNA form, the CDR3 reads TGTGCCAGCAGTGATGGGCTGAGCTCCTACAATGAGCAGTTCTTC. Encoded protein: CASSDGLSSYNEQFF. The gene calls are TRBV2 and TRBJ2-1; D is ambiguous. CDR3 length: 15 amino acids. V was trimmed by 3 bases and J by 0 bases, leaving 9 bases between them. Germline CDR1 SNHLY, CDR2 FYNNEI.

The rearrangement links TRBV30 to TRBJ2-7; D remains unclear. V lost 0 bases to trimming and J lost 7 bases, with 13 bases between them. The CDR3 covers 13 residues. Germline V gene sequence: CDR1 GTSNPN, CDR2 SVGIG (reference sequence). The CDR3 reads CAWSVAAEMEQYF. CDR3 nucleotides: TGTGCCTGGAGTGTCGCGGCTGAGATGGAGCAGTACTTC.

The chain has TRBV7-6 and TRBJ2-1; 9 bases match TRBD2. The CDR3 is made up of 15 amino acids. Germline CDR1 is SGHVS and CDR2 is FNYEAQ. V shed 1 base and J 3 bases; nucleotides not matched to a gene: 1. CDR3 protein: CASSLGGGGYNEQFF. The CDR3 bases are TGTGCCAGCAGCTTAGGCGGGGGGGGCTACAATGAGCAGTTCTTC. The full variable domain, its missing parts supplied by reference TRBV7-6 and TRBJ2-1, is GAGVSQSPRYKVTKRGQDVALRCDPISGHVSLYWYRQALGQGPEFLTYFNYEAQQDKSGLPNDRFSAERPEGSISTLTIQRTEQRDSAMYRCASSLGGGGYNEQFFGPGTRLTVL.

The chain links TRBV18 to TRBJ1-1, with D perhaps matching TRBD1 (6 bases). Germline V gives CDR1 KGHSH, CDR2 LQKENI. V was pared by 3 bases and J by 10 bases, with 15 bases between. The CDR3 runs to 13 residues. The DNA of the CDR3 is TGTGCCAGCTCACCTTCACCCCAAGGGGGAGCTTTCTTT. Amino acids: CASSPSPQGGAFF.

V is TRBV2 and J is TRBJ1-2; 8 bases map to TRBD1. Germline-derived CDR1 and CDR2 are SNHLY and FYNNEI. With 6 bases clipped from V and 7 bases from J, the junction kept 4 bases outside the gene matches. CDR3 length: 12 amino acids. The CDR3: CASRDRVVGYTF. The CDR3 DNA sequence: TGTGCCAGCAGGGACAGGGTGGTTGGCTACACCTTC.

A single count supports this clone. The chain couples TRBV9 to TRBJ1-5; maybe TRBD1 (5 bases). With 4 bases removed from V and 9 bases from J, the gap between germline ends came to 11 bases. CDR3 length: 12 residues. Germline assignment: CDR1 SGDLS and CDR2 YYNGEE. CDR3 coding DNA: TGTGCCAGCAGCCAGGGAGGACCGCCCCAGCATTTT. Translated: CASSQGGPPQHF.

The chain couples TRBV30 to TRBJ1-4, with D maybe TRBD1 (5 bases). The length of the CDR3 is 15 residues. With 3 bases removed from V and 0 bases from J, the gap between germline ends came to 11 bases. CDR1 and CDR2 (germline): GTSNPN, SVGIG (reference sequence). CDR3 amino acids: CAWRPGGATNEKLFF. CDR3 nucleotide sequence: TGTGCCTGGAGGCCGGGGGGGGCAACTAATGAAAAACTGTTTTTT.

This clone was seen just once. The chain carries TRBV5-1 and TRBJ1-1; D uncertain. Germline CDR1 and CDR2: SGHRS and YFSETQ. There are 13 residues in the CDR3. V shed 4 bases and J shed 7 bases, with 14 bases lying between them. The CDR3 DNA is TGCGCCAGCAGCGTGAACCGGGAGGGTGAAGCTTTCTTT. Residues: CASSVNREGEAFF.

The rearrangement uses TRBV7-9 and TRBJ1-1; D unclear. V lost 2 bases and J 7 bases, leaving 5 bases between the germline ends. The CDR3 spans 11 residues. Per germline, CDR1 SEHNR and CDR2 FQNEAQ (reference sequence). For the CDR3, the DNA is TGTGCCAGCAGCTTACCCCTTGAAGCTTTCTTT. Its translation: CASSLPLEAFF.

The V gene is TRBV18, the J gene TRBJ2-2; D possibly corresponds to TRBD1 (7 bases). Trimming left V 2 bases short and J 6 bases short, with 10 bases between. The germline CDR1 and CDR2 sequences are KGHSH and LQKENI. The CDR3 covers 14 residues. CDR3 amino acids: CASSPTGEAGELFF. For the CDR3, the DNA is TGTGCCAGCTCACCAACAGGGGAGGCCGGGGAGCTGTTTTTT.

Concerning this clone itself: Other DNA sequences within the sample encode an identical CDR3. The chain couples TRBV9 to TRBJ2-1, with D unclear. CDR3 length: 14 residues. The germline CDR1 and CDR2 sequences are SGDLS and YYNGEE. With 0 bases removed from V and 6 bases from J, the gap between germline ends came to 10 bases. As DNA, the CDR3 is TGTGCCAGCAGCGTAGGAGCCGGTGGCAATGAGCAGTTCTTC. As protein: CASSVGAGGNEQFF.

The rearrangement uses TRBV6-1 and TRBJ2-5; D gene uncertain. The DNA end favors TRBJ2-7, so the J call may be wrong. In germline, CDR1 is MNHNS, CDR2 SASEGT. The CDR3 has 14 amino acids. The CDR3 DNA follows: TGTGCCAGCAGTGAATGGTCCTATCACTACGAGCAGTACTTC. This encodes CASSEWSYHYEQYF.

CDR3 sequence: CASSEALGGVQGYTF. DNA of the CDR3: TGTGCCAGCAGTGAAGCATTGGGGGGAGTTCAGGGCTACACCTTC. This sequence joins TRBV6-1 and TRBJ1-2; D might be TRBD1 (5 bases). Trimming removed 0 bases from V and 8 bases from J, with 16 bases in between. Germline values: CDR1 MNHNS, CDR2 SASEGT. The CDR3 extends over 15 amino acids.

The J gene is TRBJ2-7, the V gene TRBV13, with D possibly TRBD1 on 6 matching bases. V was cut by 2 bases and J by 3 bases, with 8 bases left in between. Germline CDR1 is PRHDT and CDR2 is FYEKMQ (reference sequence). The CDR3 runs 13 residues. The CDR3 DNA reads TGTGCCAGCAGCTTATGGGGGCACTACGAGCAGTACTTC. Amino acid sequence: CASSLWGHYEQYF.

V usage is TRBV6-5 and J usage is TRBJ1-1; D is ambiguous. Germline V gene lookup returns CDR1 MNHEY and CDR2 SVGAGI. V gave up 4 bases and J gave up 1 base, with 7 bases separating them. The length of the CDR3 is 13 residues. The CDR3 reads CASSWRGNTEAFF. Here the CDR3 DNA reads TGTGCCAGCAGTTGGCGCGGGAACACTGAAGCTTTCTTT.

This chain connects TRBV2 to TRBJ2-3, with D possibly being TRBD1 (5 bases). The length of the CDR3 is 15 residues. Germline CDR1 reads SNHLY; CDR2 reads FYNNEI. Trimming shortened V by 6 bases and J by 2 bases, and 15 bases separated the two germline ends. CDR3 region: CASRSRTSYTDTQYF. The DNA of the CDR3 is TGTGCCAGCAGATCCAGGACATCCTACACAGATACGCAGTATTTT.

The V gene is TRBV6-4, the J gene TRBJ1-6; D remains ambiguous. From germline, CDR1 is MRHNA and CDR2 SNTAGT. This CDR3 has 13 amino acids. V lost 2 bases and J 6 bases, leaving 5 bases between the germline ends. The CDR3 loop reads CASSDRVNSPLHF. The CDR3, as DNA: TGTGCCAGCAGTGACAGAGTTAATTCACCCCTCCACTTT.

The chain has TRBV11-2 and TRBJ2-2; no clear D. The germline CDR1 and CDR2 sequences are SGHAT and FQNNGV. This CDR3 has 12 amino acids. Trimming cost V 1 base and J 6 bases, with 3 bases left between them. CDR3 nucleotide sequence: TGTGCCAGCAGCTTAGCCGCCGGGGAGCTGTTTTTT. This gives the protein CASSLAAGELFF.

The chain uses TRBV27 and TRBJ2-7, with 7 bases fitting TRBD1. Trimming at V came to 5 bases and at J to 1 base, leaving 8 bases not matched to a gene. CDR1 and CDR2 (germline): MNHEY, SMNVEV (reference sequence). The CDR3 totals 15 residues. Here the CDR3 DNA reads TGTGCCAGCAGTCCCTCCGGGACAGATTCCTACGAGCAGTACTTC. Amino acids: CASSPSGTDSYEQYF.

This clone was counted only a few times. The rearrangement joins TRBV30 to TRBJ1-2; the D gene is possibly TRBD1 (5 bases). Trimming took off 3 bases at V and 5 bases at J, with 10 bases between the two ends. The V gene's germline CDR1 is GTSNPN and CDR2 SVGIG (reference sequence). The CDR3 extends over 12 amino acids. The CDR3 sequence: CAWRFGGYGYTF. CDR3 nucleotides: TGTGCCTGGAGATTCGGGGGATATGGCTACACCTTC.

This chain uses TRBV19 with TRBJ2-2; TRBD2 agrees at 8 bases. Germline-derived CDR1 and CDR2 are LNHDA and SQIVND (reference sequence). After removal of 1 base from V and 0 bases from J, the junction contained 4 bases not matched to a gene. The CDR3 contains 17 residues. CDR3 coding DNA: TGTGCCAGTAGTATAGCGGTGGGACTAGCGAACACCGGGGAGCTGTTTTTT. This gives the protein CASSIAVGLANTGELFF.

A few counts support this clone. DNA of the CDR3: TGTGCCACCGGGGGGGGAAACGAGCAGTACTTC. It is translated as CATGGGNEQYF. J is TRBJ2-7 and V is TRBV15, with 7 bases lining up with TRBD2. Losses at the gene ends were 8 bases for V and 5 bases for J; bases not matched to a gene: 3. This CDR3 spans 11 amino acids. Germline values: CDR1 LNHNV, CDR2 YYDKDF (reference sequence).